The TCR beta chain under discussion was sequenced for a study of metastatic and nonmetastatic thyroid tumors. Across the whole study: The comparison covered peripheral blood and tumor or nodule tissue in malignant and benign thyroid patients.

Patients had received no treatment of any kind before thyroid surgery. V was trimmed by 3 bases and J by 2 bases, leaving 4 bases between them. Germline CDR1 is PRHDT and CDR2 is FYEKMQ (reference sequence). This CDR3 has 13 residues. The sample holds many counts of this clone. What it binds is not known. Original processing notes: The study's classifier, a distant-metastasis tool for papillary thyroid cancer, was built using CDR3 differences across clinicopathological groups. Via MiXCR, TCRdb re-called the PCR reads. The V and J calls and clone size come from TCRdb's table, not from the authors' own analysis. The data hold 15,000 to 20,000 clones, with under 30% observed a single time. The study's findings and limits: Versus benign nodules, malignant thyroid tumors reportedly had significantly higher TCR beta diversity, in blood and tumor.

The sequence derives from a male donor with papillary thyroid cancer or a benign thyroid nodule (not recorded which). Some clones in this sample may be carry-over from other donors' samples. The chain combines TRBV13 with TRBJ2-2; D is ambiguous. Sequencing used tumor tissue. CDR3 in amino acids: CASSFFNTGELFF. In DNA, the CDR3 is TGTGCCAGCAGCTTCTTTAACACCGGGGAGCTGTTTTTT.